The entry below gives a single TCR beta chain sequence along with its context. There is no known antigen for this receptor. The input lacks base qualities; no much larger clone sits a single base away. The immunoSEQ hsTCRB v3.0 assay was used at survey level resolution to sequence the TRB variable region. The target sequencing depth for TRB was roughly 40,000-55,000 T-cell genomes per sample. Pooled TRB libraries were sequenced on an Illumina MiSeq with a v3 150-cycle kit. As for the authors' bioinformatics: Repertoire analysis ran in R within a reproducible Nextflow workflow covering QC, data transformation and analysis. LymphoSeq2, an R package for AIRR-Seq data exploration, was used to implement custom analyses. A handful of samples yielding fewer than 5000 total TRB sequences were excluded, leaving 188 analyzed HIV repertoires. Among the approximately 190 HIV repertoires that were kept, roughly 58 were collected before ART initiation and about 130 were collected after ART initiation. Repertoires were downsampled to 5000 TRB nucleotide sequences, with summary statistics averaged over 100 downsampling iterations. TRB sequences were retained for analysis only if CDR3 regions of at least seven amino acids were present. Diversity was measured with a Shannon entropy-derived clonality score and the Gini coefficient. In the repertoire networks, any two of the top 5000 CDR3 amino acid sequences were linked whenever the two sequences differed by an edit distance of one. GLIPH2 predicted antigen specificity groups and MHC restriction for TRB CDR3 amino acid sequences. To flag known CMV, EBV, HIV or tissue antigen associations, CDR3 amino acid sequences were matched against VDJdb and McPAS-TCR. Pre-ART, post-ART and control groups were compared with Wilcoxon signed-rank tests and Holm-Bonferroni correction. Here the immuneACCESS table is served through TCRdb, limited to in-frame sequences with V and J called. Missing clones are a known gap in these copies; in checked studies unresolved V genes cover under half, and the rest lacks a known reason. That table is the source of V, J and clone size, and D and trimming were worked out from the DNA. The sample table shows under 25,000 clones, and under 80% are seen once. The ten largest clones represent around 5% of the sample.

The sample belongs to a study of long-term antiretroviral therapy in people with HIV (dated by TCRdb to the early 2020s). For context, the study as a whole: The earliest samples were collected approximately a decade before the 2015 WHO recommendation for immediate ART, a period when ART was typically delayed until CD4 counts fell. A total of roughly 200 cryopreserved PBMC samples were contributed to the cohort by 30 adults with confirmed HIV infection, with samples collected serially over a mean of 6 years (range 1-12). No cross-contamination during QIAcube processing was seen in test extractions of a monoclonal T-cell line run alongside 30 to 35 polyclonal samples. Of the roughly 30 participants with HIV, roughly twelve were female. A retrospective serial study tested whether changes in peripheral blood TRB repertoire composition and diversity were associated with ART initiation and durable HIV suppression.

To be included, a participant needed at least one PBMC sample from before ART initiation plus at least two post-ART samples. Treatment was received in the United States of America by all participants with HIV. Before DNA extraction, cryopreserved samples of roughly 1-11 million PBMC were thawed and then washed. At the time of the earliest PBMC sample for each participant with HIV, ages ranged from about 20 to 54 years. PBMC samples were contributed by each participant from 1-4 timepoints before ART initiation and 2-8 timepoints after ART initiation, with a median of 7 samples. Serial HIV viral load, CD4+ T-cell count, ART history and demographic data were obtained for every participant. A Qiagen kit on a QIAcube was used to extract genomic DNA from unsorted PBMC, with samples processed in batches of 12. Study-wide findings and limitations: Limited PBMC availability meant only the TCR beta chain was sequenced, without alpha chain pairing. Inferences about post-ART repertoire changes were limited because no data were available on ART adherence, viral resistance or therapy changes. At every time point, the repertoire was dominated by expanded TRB clones first identified before ART initiation, although this dominance fluctuated and, in many PLHIV, declined after ART. Because pre-ART samples had limited cell numbers, profiling was done on unsorted PBMC rather than on sorted CD4+ and CD8+ T cells. The samples span the years 2004 to 2017, and the ART regimens used at that time may not be as effective as current regimens. Starting ART was linked to a significant rise in TRB diversity, yet even with long-term ART the diversity remained significantly lower than in transplant donor controls. Compared with controls, HIV repertoires had narrower CDR3 length ranges, and the network structure pointed to an antigen-experienced repertoire that shifted only slightly toward naive after ART.

The sample was unsorted PBMCs, taken 0.5 years after starting antiretroviral therapy. This sequence was found in a woman aged 40 to 55 with HIV.

For the CDR3, the sequence is CASSPLMSGGETQYF. The nucleotides are TGTGCCAGCTCACCACTTATGTCCGGGGGGGAGACCCAGTACTTC. The V and J genes are TRBV18 and TRBJ2-5, with 7 bases aligning to TRBD2. From the cysteine up to the phenylalanine, the CDR3 has a length of 15 residues. Only CDR3 DNA remains: 45 bases, in frame from the first base. Trimming removed 1 base from V and 5 bases from J; the gene matches leave 7 bases unexplained. CDR1 is given as KGHSH and CDR2 as LQKENI, both from the germline V gene. Outside the CDR3, residues come from the reference TRBV18 and TRBJ2-5 proteins, so the full variable domain is: NAGVMQNPRHLVRRRGQEARLRCSPMKGHSHVYWYRQLPEEGLKFMVYLQKENIIDESGMPKERFSAEFPKEGPSILRIQQVVRGDSAAYFCASSPLMSGGETQYFGPGTRLLVL.